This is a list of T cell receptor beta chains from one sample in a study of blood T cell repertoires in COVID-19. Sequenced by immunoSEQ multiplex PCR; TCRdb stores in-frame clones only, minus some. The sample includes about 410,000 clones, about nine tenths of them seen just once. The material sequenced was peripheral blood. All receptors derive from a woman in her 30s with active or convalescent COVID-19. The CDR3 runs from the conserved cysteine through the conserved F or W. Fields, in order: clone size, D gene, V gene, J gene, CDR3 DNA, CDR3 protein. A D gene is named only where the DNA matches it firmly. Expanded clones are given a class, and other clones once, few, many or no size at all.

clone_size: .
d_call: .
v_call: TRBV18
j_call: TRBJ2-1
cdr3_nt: TGTGCCAGCTCACCAAAGCAGGGAACATTAGATGAGCAGTTCTTC
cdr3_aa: CASSPKQGTLDEQFF

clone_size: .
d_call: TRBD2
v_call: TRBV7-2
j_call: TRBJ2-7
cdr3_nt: TGTGCCAGCAGGAGGACTAGCGGAACCTACGAGCAGTACTTC
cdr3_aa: CASRRTSGTYEQYF

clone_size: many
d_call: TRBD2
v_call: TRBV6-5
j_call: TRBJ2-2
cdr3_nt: TGTGCCAGCACTCCGGGTAGCGGGGAGGCCGGGGAGCTGTTTTTT
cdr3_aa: CASTPGSGEAGELFF

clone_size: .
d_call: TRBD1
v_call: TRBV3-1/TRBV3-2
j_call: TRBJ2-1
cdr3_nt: TGTGCCAGCAGCCAAGTGGGGACAGGGGGCTTCTACTACAATGAGCAGTTCTTC
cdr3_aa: CASSQVGTGGFYYNEQFF

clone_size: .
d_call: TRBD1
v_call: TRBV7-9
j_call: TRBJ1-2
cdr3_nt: TGTGCCAGCAGCTCCCCGCAGGGGGCTAACTATGGCTACACCTTC
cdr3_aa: CASSSPQGANYGYTF

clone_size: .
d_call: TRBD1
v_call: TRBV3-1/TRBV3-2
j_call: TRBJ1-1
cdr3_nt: TGTGCCAGCAGCCAGCTGGACAGGGACTTACTAGAAGCTTTCTTT
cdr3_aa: CASSQLDRDLLEAFF

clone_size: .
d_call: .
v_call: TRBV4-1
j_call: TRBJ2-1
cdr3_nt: TGCGCCAGCAGCTCGATGCCAGGGGGGCCCAGCTCCTACAATGAGCAGTTCTTC
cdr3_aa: CASSSMPGGPSSYNEQFF

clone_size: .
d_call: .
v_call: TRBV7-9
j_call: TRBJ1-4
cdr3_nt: TGTGCCAGCAGCTGGTACAGCGGAGAAAAACTGTTTTTT
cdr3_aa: CASSWYSGEKLFF

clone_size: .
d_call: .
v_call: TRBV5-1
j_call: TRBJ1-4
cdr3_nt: TGCGCCAGCAGCCCGTGGGGACAATCTAATGAAAAACTGTTTTTT
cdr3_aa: CASSPWGQSNEKLFF

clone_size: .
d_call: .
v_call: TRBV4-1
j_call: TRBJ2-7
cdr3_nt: TGCGCCAGCAGCCAAGGCGGCAGACCCTACGAGCAGTACTTC
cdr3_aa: CASSQGGRPYEQYF

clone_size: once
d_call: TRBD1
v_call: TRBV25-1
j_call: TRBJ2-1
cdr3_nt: TGTGCCAGCAGTGAAAGGGACAGGGCTTACAATGAGCAGTTCTTC
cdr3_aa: CASSERDRAYNEQFF

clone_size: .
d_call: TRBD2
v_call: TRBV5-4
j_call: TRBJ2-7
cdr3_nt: TGTGCCAGCAGCACCGGGACTAGCGTCTCCTACGAGCAGTACTTC
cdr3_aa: CASSTGTSVSYEQYF